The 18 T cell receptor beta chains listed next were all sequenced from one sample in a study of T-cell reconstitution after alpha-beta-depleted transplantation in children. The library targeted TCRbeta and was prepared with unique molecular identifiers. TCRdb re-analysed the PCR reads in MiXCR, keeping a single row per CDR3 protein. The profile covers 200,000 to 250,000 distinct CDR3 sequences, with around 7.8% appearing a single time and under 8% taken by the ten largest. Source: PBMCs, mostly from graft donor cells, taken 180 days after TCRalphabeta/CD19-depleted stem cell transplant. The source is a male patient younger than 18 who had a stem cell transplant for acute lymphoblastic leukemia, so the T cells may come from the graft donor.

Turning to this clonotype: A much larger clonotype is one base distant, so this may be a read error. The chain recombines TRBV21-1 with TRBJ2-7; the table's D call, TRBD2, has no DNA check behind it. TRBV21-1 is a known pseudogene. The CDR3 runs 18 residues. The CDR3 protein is CASSKGPNLEGGDYEQYF. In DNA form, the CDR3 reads TGTGCCAGCAGCAAAGGCCCCAACTTAGAGGGAGGGGACTACGAGCAGTACTTC.

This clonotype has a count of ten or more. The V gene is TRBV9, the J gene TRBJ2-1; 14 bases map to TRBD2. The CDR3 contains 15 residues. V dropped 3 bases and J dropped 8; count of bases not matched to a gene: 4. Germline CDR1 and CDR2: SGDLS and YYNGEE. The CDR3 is CASSDGTSGSHEQFF. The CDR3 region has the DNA TGTGCCAGCAGCGACGGGACTAGCGGGAGCCATGAGCAGTTCTTC.

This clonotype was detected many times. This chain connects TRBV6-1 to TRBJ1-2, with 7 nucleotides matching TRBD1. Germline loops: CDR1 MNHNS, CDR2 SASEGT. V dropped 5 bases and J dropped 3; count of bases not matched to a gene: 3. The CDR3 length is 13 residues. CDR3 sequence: CASSPRGYYGYTF. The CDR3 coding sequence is TGTGCCAGCAGTCCCAGGGGGTACTATGGCTACACCTTC.

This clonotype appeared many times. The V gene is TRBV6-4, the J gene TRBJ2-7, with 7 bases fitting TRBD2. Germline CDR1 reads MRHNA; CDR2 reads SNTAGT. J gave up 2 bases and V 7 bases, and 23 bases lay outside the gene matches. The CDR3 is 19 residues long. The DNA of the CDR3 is TGTGCCAGCACGGGCCGTGGGGGAAGCGGCGGGAGAGGGGCCTACGAGCAGTACTTC. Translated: CASTGRGGSGGRGAYEQYF.

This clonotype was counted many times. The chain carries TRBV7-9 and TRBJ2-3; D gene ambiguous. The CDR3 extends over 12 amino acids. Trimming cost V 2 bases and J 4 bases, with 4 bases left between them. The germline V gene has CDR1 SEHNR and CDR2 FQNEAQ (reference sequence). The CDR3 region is CASSLQADTQYF. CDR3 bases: TGTGCCAGCAGCTTACAGGCAGATACGCAGTATTTT.

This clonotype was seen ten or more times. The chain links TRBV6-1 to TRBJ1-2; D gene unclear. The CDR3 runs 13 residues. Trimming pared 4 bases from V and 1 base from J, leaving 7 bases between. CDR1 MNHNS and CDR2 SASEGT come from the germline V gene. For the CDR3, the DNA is TGTGCCAGCAGTGTCGAATATAACTATGGCTACACCTTC. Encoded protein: CASSVEYNYGYTF.

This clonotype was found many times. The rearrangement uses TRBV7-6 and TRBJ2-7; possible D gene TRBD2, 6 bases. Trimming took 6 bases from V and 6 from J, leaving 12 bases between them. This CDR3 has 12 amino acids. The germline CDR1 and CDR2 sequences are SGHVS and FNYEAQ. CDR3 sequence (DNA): TGTGCCAGCAGAGACTCGGGGGTCGAGCAGTACTTC. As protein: CASRDSGVEQYF.

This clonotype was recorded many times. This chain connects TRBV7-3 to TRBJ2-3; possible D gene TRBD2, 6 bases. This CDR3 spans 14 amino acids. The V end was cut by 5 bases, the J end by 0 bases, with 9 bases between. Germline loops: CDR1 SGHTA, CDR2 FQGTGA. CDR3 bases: TGTGCCAGCAGCGCCGGGGGTAGCACAGATACGCAGTATTTT. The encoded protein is CASSAGGSTDTQYF.

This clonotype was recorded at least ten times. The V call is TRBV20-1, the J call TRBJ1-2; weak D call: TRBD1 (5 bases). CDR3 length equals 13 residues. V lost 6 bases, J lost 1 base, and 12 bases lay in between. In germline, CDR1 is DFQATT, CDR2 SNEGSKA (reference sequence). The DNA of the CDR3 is TGCAGTGCGCCTGTTCAGGGTAACTATGGCTACACCTTC. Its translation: CSAPVQGNYGYTF.

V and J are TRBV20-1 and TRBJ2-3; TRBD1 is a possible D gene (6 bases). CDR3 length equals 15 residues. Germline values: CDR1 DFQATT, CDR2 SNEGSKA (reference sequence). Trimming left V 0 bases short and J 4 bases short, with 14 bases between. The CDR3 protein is CSARDWGLVADTQYF. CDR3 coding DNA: TGCAGTGCTAGAGATTGGGGGCTGGTGGCAGATACGCAGTATTTT.

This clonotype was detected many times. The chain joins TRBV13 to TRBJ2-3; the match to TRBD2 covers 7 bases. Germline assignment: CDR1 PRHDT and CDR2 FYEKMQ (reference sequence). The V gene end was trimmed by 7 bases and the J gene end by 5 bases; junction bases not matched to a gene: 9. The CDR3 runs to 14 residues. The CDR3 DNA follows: TGTGCCAGCAACTACCGACTAGCCGGAGATACGCAGTATTTT. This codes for CASNYRLAGDTQYF.

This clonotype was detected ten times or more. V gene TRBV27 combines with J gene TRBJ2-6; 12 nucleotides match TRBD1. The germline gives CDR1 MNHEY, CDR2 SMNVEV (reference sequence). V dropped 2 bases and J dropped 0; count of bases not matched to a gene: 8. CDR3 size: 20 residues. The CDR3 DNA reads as TGTGCCAGCAGTTTACGGGACAGGGGGCTCCCGAGCTCTGGGGCCAACGTCCTGACTTTC. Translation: CASSLRDRGLPSSGANVLTF.

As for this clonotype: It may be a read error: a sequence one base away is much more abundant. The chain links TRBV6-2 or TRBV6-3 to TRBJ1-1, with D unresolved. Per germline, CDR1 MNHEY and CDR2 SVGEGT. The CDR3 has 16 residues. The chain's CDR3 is CASSHSSEVPVLRAFF. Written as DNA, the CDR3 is TGTGCCAGCAGTCACTCGAGCGAAGTTCCGGTGCTGCGAGCTTTCTTT.

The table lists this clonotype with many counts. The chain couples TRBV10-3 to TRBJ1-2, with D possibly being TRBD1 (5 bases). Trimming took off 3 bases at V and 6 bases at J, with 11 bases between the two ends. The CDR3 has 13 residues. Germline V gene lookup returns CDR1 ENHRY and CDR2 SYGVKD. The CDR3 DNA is TGTGCCATCAGTGACCTCGACAGAGATGGCTACACCTTC. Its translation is CAISDLDRDGYTF.

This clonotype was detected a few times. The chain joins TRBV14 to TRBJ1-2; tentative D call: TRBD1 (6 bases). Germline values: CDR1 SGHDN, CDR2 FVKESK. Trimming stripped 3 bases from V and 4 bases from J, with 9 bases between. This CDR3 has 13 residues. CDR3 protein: CASSHWGAYGYTF. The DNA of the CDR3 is TGTGCCAGCAGCCATTGGGGGGCCTATGGCTACACCTTC.

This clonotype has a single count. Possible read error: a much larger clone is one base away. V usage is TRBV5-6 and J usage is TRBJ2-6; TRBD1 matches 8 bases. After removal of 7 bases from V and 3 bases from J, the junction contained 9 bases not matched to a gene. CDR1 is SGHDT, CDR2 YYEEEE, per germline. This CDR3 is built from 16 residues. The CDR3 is CASRGNTGGGANVLTF. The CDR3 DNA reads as TGTGCCAGCCGGGGGAACACAGGGGGTGGGGCCAACGTCCTGACTTTC.

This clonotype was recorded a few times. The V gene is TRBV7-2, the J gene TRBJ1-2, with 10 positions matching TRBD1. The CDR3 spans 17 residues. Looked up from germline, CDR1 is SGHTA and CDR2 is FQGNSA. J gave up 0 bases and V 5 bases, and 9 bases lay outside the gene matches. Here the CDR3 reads CASSIMTGGAPNYGYTF. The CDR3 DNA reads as TGTGCCAGCAGCATAATGACAGGGGGCGCACCTAACTATGGCTACACCTTC.

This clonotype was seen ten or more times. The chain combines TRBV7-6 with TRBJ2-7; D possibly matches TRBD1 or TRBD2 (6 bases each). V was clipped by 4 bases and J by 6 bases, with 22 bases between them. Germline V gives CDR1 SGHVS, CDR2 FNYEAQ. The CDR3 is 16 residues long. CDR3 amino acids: CASSSRIGGGGGEQYF. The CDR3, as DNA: TGTGCCAGCAGCTCTAGAATCGGGGGTGGAGGGGGCGAGCAGTACTTC.